The clone carrying this T cell receptor (beta chain) occurred many times. Its antigen is as yet unknown. The data were obtained in a study of T cells in Graves' hyperthyroidism and ophthalmopathy. The V gene's germline CDR1 is SGHTA and CDR2 FQGTGA. This CDR3 is 14 amino acids long. The trim removed 4 bases at V and 4 bases at J, leaving 2 bases unmatched. Regarding the study as a whole: Among clonotypes expanded in thyroid above 0.001, most were also found in blood.

Amplified TCR beta CDR3 regions derived from RNA transcripts. With the HTBI primer set, the TCR CDR3 went through a first round of RT-PCR. TCRdb processed the multiplex PCR reads anew with MiXCR; each CDR3 protein has one entry. There are over 500,000 distinct CDR3 sequences in the sample; about 15% occur only once, and approximately 15% lies in the top ten. The clonotype comes from a woman in her thirties or forties with Graves' hyperthyroidism. The chain carries TRBV7-3 and TRBJ2-2; 8 positions match TRBD1. The sequencing input was blood. CDR3 sequence reads: CASSSDRATGELFF. For the CDR3, the DNA is TGTGCCAGCAGCTCGGACAGGGCCACCGGGGAGCTGTTTTTT.